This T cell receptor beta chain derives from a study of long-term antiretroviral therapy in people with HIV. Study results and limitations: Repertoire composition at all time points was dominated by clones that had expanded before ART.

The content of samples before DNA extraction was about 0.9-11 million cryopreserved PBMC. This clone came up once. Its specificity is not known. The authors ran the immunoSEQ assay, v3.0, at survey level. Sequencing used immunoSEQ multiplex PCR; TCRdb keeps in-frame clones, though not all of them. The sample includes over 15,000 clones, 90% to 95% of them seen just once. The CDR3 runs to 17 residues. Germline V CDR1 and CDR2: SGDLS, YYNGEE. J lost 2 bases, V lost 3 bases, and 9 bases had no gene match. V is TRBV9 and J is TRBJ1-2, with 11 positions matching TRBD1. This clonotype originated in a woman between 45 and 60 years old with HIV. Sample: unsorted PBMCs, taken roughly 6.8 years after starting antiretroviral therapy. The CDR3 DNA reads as TGTGCCAGCAGCGGACCGGGACAGGGGGTATCGAACTATGGCTACACCTTC. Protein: CASSGPGQGVSNYGYTF.